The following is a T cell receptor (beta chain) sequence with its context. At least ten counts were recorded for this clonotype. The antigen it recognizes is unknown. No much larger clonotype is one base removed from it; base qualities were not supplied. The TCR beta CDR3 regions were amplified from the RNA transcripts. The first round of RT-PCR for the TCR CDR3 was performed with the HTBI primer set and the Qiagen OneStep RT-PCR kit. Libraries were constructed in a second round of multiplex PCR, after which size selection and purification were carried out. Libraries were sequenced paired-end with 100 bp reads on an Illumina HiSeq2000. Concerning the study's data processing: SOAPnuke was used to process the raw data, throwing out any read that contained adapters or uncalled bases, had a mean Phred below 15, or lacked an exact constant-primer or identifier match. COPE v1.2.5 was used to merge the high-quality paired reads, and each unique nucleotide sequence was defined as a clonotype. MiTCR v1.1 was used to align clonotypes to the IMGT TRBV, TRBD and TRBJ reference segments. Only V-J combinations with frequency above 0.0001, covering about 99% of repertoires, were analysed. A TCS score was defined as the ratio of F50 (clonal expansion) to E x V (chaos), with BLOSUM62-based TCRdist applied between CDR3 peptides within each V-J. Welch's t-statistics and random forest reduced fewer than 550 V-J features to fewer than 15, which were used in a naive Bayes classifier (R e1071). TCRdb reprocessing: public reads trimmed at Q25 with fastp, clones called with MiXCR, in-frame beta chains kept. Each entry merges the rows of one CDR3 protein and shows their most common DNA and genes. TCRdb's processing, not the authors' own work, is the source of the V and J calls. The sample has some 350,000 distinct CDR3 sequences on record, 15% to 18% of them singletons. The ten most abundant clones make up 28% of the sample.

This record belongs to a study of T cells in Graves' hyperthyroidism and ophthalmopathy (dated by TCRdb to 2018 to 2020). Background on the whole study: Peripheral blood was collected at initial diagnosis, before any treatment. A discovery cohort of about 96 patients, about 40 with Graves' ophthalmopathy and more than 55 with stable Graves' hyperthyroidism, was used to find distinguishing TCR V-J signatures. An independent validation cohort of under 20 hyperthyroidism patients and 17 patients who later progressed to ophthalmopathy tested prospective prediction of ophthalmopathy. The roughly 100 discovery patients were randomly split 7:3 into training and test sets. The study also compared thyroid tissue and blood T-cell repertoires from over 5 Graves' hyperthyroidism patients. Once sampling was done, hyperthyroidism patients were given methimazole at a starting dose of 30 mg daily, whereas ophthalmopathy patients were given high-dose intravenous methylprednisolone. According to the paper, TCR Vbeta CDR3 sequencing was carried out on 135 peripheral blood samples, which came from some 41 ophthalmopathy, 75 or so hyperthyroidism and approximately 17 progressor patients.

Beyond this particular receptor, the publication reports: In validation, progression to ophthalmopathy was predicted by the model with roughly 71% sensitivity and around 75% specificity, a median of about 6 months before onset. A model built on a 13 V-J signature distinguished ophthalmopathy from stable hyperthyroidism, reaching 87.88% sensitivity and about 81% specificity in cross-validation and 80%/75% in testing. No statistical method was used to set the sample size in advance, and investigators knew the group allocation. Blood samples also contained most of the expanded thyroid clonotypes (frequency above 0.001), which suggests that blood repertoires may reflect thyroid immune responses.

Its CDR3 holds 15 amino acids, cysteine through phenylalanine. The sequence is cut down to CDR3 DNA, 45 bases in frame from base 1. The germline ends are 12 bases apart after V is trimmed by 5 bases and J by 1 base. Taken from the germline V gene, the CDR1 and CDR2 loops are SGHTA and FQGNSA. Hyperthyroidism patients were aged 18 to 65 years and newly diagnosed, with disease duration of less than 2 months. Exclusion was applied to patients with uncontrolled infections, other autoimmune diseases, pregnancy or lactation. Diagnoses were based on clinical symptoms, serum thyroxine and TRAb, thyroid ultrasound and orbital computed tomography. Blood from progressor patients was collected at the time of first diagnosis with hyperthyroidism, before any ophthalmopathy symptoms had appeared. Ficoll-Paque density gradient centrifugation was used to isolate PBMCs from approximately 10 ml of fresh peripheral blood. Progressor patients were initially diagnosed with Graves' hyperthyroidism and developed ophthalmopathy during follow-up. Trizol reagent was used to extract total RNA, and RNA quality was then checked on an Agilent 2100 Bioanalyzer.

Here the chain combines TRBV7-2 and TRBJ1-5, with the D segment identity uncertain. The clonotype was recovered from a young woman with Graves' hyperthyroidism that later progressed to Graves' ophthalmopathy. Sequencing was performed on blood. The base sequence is TGTGCCAGCAGCCTCCAAGGATTAAGCAATCAGCCCCAGCATTTT. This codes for CASSLQGLSNQPQHF.